This T cell receptor beta chain was sequenced during a study of response to subunit inactivated influenza vaccine. This clonotype was seen a few times. One entry per CDR3 protein results from TCRdb running MiXCR on the RT-PCR reads. This sample carries 500,000 to 550,000 distinct CDR3 sequences, 6.5% to 8% of them seen once, and the ten largest clones take around 13%. The sequence came from a man aged 45-69 years who received an inactivated influenza vaccine. Sequenced here: PBMCs from blood, sampled approximately 25 months after vaccination.

CDR3 nucleotides: TGTGCCAGCAGCTTCTCCGGGACTAGCGGGGGGATAAAAGAGACCCAGTACTTC. Encoded protein: CASSFSGTSGGIKETQYF. The rearrangement joins TRBV11-1 to TRBJ2-5; 15 nucleotides agree with TRBD2. The CDR3 runs 18 residues. Germline loops: CDR1 SGHAT, CDR2 FQDESV (reference sequence). V trimming: 3 bases; J trimming: 3 bases; junction bases outside the gene matches: 8.